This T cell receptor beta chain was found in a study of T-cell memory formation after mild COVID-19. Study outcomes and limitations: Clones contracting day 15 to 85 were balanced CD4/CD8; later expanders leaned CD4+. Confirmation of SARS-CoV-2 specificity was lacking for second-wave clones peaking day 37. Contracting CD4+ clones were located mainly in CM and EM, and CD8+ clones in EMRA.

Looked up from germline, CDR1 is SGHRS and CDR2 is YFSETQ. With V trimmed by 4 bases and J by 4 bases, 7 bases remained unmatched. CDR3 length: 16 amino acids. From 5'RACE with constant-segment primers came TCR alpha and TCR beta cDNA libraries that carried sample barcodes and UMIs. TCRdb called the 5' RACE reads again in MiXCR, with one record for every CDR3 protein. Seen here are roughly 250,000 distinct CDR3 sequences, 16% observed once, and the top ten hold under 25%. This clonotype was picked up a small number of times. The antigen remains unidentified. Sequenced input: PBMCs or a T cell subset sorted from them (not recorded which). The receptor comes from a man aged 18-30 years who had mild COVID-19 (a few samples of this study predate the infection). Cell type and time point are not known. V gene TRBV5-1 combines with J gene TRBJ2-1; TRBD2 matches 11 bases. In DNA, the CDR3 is TGCGCCAGCAGCCCTGTAGCGGGGGGGACTTACAATGAGCAGTTCTTC. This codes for CASSPVAGGTYNEQFF.